This is a list of T cell receptor beta chains from one sample in a study of somatic mutations in cytotoxic T cells in rheumatoid arthritis. TCRdb's copy holds only in-frame clones and misses some; the assay was immunoSEQ multiplex PCR. The sample records approximately 10,000 clones, around 81% being singletons. The sample consisted of CD8+ T cells sorted from blood. Receptors were obtained from a woman aged 50 to 60 in good health. The CDR3 runs from the conserved cysteine through the conserved F or W. Each record gives: CDR3 protein, CDR3 DNA, V gene, J gene, clone size, D gene. D genes are given only for firm matches. Part of the rows lack a size; the others show once, few, many or a class for expanded clones.

CDR3aa: CASSVDRWTEAFF
CDR3nt: TGTGCCAGCAGCGTAGATCGGTGGACTGAAGCTTTCTTT
v_gene: TRBV9
j_gene: TRBJ1-1
abundance: -
d_gene: -

CDR3aa: CASSSPWTGQTGEQYF
CDR3nt: TGTGCCAGCAGCTCTCCCTGGACAGGGCAAACGGGCGAGCAGTACTTC
v_gene: TRBV11-2
j_gene: TRBJ2-7
abundance: -
d_gene: TRBD1

CDR3aa: CASKEMMGIADTQYF
CDR3nt: TGCGCCAGCAAGGAAATGATGGGCATCGCAGATACGCAGTATTTT
v_gene: TRBV4-1
j_gene: TRBJ2-3
abundance: -
d_gene: -

CDR3aa: CASSPSGGETQYF
CDR3nt: TGTGCCAGCAGCCCTAGCGGGGGGGAGACCCAGTACTTC
v_gene: TRBV7-9
j_gene: TRBJ2-5
abundance: -
d_gene: TRBD2

CDR3aa: CASRTYGTLEAFF
CDR3nt: TGTGCCAGTAGGACTTACGGGACACTTGAAGCTTTCTTT
v_gene: TRBV19
j_gene: TRBJ1-1
abundance: -
d_gene: -

CDR3aa: CSVVSLLEGSYEQYF
CDR3nt: TGCAGCGTTGTCTCCCTCTTGGAGGGCTCCTACGAGCAGTACTTC
v_gene: TRBV29-1
j_gene: TRBJ2-7
abundance: -
d_gene: -

CDR3aa: CASSLGQGDGYTF
CDR3nt: TGTGCCAGCAGCCTAGGACAGGGGGATGGCTACACCTTC
v_gene: TRBV7-2
j_gene: TRBJ1-2
abundance: -
d_gene: TRBD1

CDR3aa: CATSQRGGNTGELFF
CDR3nt: TGTGCCACCTCTCAAAGAGGGGGTAACACCGGGGAGCTGTTTTTT
v_gene: TRBV7-7
j_gene: TRBJ2-2
abundance: -
d_gene: -

CDR3aa: CASSIYSGNQPQHF
CDR3nt: TGTGCCAGCAGTATCTACTCCGGCAATCAGCCCCAGCATTTT
v_gene: TRBV6-1
j_gene: TRBJ1-5
abundance: -
d_gene: -

CDR3aa: CASSTSGDSTDTQYF
CDR3nt: TGTGCCAGCAGCACTAGCGGGGACAGCACAGATACGCAGTATTTT
v_gene: TRBV7-9
j_gene: TRBJ2-3
abundance: -
d_gene: TRBD2

CDR3aa: CASSGTSATDTQYF
CDR3nt: TGTGCCAGCTCCGGGACTAGCGCCACAGATACGCAGTATTTT
v_gene: TRBV18
j_gene: TRBJ2-3
abundance: -
d_gene: TRBD2

CDR3aa: CASSVRDTNQPQHF
CDR3nt: TGTGCCAGTAGTGTCCGGGACACCAATCAGCCCCAGCATTTT
v_gene: TRBV19
j_gene: TRBJ1-5
abundance: -
d_gene: -

CDR3aa: CASRPTGDVTEAFF
CDR3nt: TGTGCCAGTAGGCCCACAGGAGACGTCACTGAAGCTTTCTTT
v_gene: TRBV19
j_gene: TRBJ1-1
abundance: -
d_gene: -

CDR3aa: CASSTDRGQGGYTF
CDR3nt: TGTGCCAGCTCAACTGACAGGGGGCAGGGTGGCTACACCTTC
v_gene: TRBV18
j_gene: TRBJ1-2
abundance: -
d_gene: TRBD1

CDR3aa: CASSIGTPFLAGVTGELFF
CDR3nt: TGTGCCAGTAGTATAGGTACCCCGTTTCTAGCGGGAGTCACCGGGGAGCTGTTTTTT
v_gene: TRBV19
j_gene: TRBJ2-2
abundance: -
d_gene: TRBD2

CDR3aa: CASSHVSGYTEAFF
CDR3nt: TGTGCCAGCAGCCACGTCTCGGGTTACACTGAAGCTTTCTTT
v_gene: TRBV6-6
j_gene: TRBJ1-1
abundance: -
d_gene: -

CDR3aa: CASSFGQGSGYTF
CDR3nt: TGTGCCAGCAGCTTCGGGCAGGGCTCTGGCTACACCTTC
v_gene: TRBV11-2
j_gene: TRBJ1-2
abundance: -
d_gene: -

CDR3aa: CASSQWLEETQYF
CDR3nt: TGTGCCAGCAGCCAATGGTTAGAAGAGACCCAGTACTTC
v_gene: TRBV4-2
j_gene: TRBJ2-5
abundance: -
d_gene: -

CDR3aa: CASRQTSGNTYEQYF
CDR3nt: TGTGCCAGCAGGCAAACTAGCGGGAACACCTACGAGCAGTACTTC
v_gene: TRBV28
j_gene: TRBJ2-7
abundance: -
d_gene: TRBD2

CDR3aa: CATPLPGLAEPTDTQYF
CDR3nt: TGTGCCACCCCGTTACCGGGACTAGCGGAACCCACAGATACGCAGTATTTT
v_gene: TRBV7-9
j_gene: TRBJ2-3
abundance: -
d_gene: TRBD2

CDR3aa: CASSEGNAGQGVHEQYF
CDR3nt: TGTGCCAGCAGTGAAGGTAACGCAGGACAGGGGGTCCACGAGCAGTACTTC
v_gene: TRBV25-1
j_gene: TRBJ2-7
abundance: -
d_gene: TRBD1

CDR3aa: CASSYGTGGADTQYF
CDR3nt: TGTGCCAGCAGTTACGGGACAGGGGGCGCAGATACGCAGTATTTT
v_gene: TRBV6-5
j_gene: TRBJ2-3
abundance: -
d_gene: TRBD1

CDR3aa: CASSLAGGEQYF
CDR3nt: TGTGCCAGCAGTCTAGCAGGGGGCGAGCAGTACTTC
v_gene: TRBV27
j_gene: TRBJ2-7
abundance: -
d_gene: TRBD1

CDR3aa: CASSLTGGTMNTEAFF
CDR3nt: TGCGCCAGCAGCTTGACAGGGGGAACTATGAACACTGAAGCTTTCTTT
v_gene: TRBV5-1
j_gene: TRBJ1-1
abundance: -
d_gene: TRBD1

CDR3aa: CASSPWGDTGELFF
CDR3nt: TGTGCCAGCAGCCCTTGGGGGGACACCGGGGAGCTGTTTTTT
v_gene: TRBV9
j_gene: TRBJ2-2
abundance: -
d_gene: -

CDR3aa: CASSELAEGNTGELFF
CDR3nt: TGTGCCAGCAGTGAATTAGCGGAGGGGAACACCGGGGAGCTGTTTTTT
v_gene: TRBV6-4
j_gene: TRBJ2-2
abundance: -
d_gene: -

CDR3aa: CASSLVRGQEGEQYF
CDR3nt: TGTGCCAGCAGCTTGGTGAGGGGGCAGGAAGGCGAGCAGTACTTC
v_gene: TRBV5-6
j_gene: TRBJ2-7
abundance: -
d_gene: TRBD1

CDR3aa: CASSYQGEQYF
CDR3nt: TGTGCCAGCAGTTACCAGGGCGAGCAGTACTTC
v_gene: TRBV6-6
j_gene: TRBJ2-7
abundance: -
d_gene: -

CDR3aa: CASSQGQGEYYEQYF
CDR3nt: TGCGCCAGCAGCCAAGGACAGGGGGAATACTACGAGCAGTACTTC
v_gene: TRBV4-3
j_gene: TRBJ2-7
abundance: -
d_gene: TRBD1

CDR3aa: CASSPGVAGFYEQYF
CDR3nt: TGTGCCAGCAGCCCCGGGGTAGCGGGATTCTACGAGCAGTACTTC
v_gene: TRBV5-4
j_gene: TRBJ2-7
abundance: -
d_gene: TRBD2

CDR3aa: CACGLGTDTQYF
CDR3nt: TGTGCTTGCGGACTAGGCACAGATACGCAGTATTTT
v_gene: TRBV30
j_gene: TRBJ2-3
abundance: few
d_gene: TRBD2

CDR3aa: CASSLVVRYEQYF
CDR3nt: TGTGCCAGCAGCTTAGTAGTCAGGTACGAGCAGTACTTC
v_gene: TRBV7-9
j_gene: TRBJ2-7
abundance: -
d_gene: -

CDR3aa: CASSKNRGKDTQYF
CDR3nt: TGTGCCAGCAGCAAAAACAGGGGGAAAGATACGCAGTATTTT
v_gene: TRBV14
j_gene: TRBJ2-3
abundance: -
d_gene: TRBD1

CDR3aa: CASSEWAGDGELFF
CDR3nt: TGTGCCAGCAGTGAATGGGCAGGGGACGGGGAGCTGTTTTTT
v_gene: TRBV25-1
j_gene: TRBJ2-2
abundance: -
d_gene: -

CDR3aa: CASSDPSVNNEQFF
CDR3nt: TGCGCCAGCAGCGATCCATCGGTAAACAATGAGCAGTTCTTC
v_gene: TRBV4-1
j_gene: TRBJ2-1
abundance: -
d_gene: -

CDR3aa: CASSQGTSYNEQFF
CDR3nt: TGTGCCAGCAGCCAGGGCACCTCCTACAATGAGCAGTTCTTC
v_gene: TRBV4-1
j_gene: TRBJ2-1
abundance: -
d_gene: -

CDR3aa: CASSYSSSSYNSPLHF
CDR3nt: TGTGCCAGCAGTTACTCTTCGAGCTCCTATAATTCACCCCTCCACTTT
v_gene: TRBV6-6
j_gene: TRBJ1-6
abundance: -
d_gene: -

CDR3aa: CASTPSGGDTQYF
CDR3nt: TGTGCCAGCACCCCGTCGGGTGGTGATACGCAGTATTTT
v_gene: TRBV7-3
j_gene: TRBJ2-3
abundance: -
d_gene: -

CDR3aa: CSVGANEQFF
CDR3nt: TGCAGCGTTGGGGCCAATGAGCAGTTCTTC
v_gene: TRBV29-1
j_gene: TRBJ2-1
abundance: -
d_gene: -

CDR3aa: CATSRDREKLFF
CDR3nt: TGTGCCACCAGCAGAGATCGGGAAAAACTGTTTTTT
v_gene: TRBV15
j_gene: TRBJ1-4
abundance: -
d_gene: -

CDR3aa: CASSVGEGTGGYEQYF
CDR3nt: TGTGCCAGCAGCGTAGGAGAGGGGACAGGGGGATACGAGCAGTACTTC
v_gene: TRBV9
j_gene: TRBJ2-7
abundance: -
d_gene: TRBD1

CDR3aa: CASSPPDAAGDPYEQYF
CDR3nt: TGTGCCAGCTCACCACCGGACGCGGCAGGGGACCCCTACGAGCAGTACTTC
v_gene: TRBV18
j_gene: TRBJ2-7
abundance: -
d_gene: -

CDR3aa: CASGLVVTGADGYTF
CDR3nt: TGTGCTAGTGGTTTGGTCGTAACAGGCGCGGATGGCTACACCTTC
v_gene: TRBV12-5
j_gene: TRBJ1-2
abundance: -
d_gene: -

CDR3aa: CSAYQGLNTEAFF
CDR3nt: TGCAGCGCCTATCAGGGTCTCAACACTGAAGCTTTCTTT
v_gene: TRBV29-1
j_gene: TRBJ1-1
abundance: few
d_gene: -

CDR3aa: CASSLDPHPDTQYF
CDR3nt: TGTGCCAGCAGCTTAGATCCCCATCCAGATACGCAGTATTTT
v_gene: TRBV11-3
j_gene: TRBJ2-3
abundance: -
d_gene: -

CDR3aa: CASSRTGQYEQYF
CDR3nt: TGTGCCAGCAGTCGGACAGGGCAGTACGAGCAGTACTTC
v_gene: TRBV27
j_gene: TRBJ2-7
abundance: -
d_gene: TRBD1

CDR3aa: CAWSEGRGMNTEAFF
CDR3nt: TGTGCCTGGAGTGAGGGGAGGGGAATGAACACTGAAGCTTTCTTT
v_gene: TRBV30
j_gene: TRBJ1-1
abundance: -
d_gene: -

CDR3aa: CASSLESASGSGYEQFF
CDR3nt: TGTGCCAGCAGCTTAGAGTCGGCTAGCGGGAGTGGATATGAGCAGTTCTTC
v_gene: TRBV7-9
j_gene: TRBJ2-1
abundance: few
d_gene: TRBD2

CDR3aa: CASSQELWDRGSDEQYF
CDR3nt: TGTGCCAGCAGCCAAGAGCTGTGGGACAGGGGCTCGGACGAGCAGTACTTC
v_gene: TRBV4-2
j_gene: TRBJ2-7
abundance: -
d_gene: TRBD1

CDR3aa: CASSPGTSSYEQYF
CDR3nt: TGTGCCAGCAGCCCGGGGACTAGCAGCTACGAGCAGTACTTC
v_gene: TRBV7-9
j_gene: TRBJ2-7
abundance: -
d_gene: TRBD2

CDR3aa: CASSQERTGATYGYTF
CDR3nt: TGTGCCAGCAGCCAAGAAAGGACAGGGGCAACCTATGGCTACACCTTC
v_gene: TRBV4-2
j_gene: TRBJ1-2
abundance: -
d_gene: TRBD1

CDR3aa: CASSLGQGPTYEQYF
CDR3nt: TGCGCCAGCAGCCTTGGACAGGGGCCGACCTACGAGCAGTACTTC
v_gene: TRBV5-1
j_gene: TRBJ2-7
abundance: -
d_gene: TRBD1

CDR3aa: CASSEVSGSSYEQYF
CDR3nt: TGTGCCAGCAGTGAGGTTAGCGGGAGCTCCTACGAGCAGTACTTC
v_gene: TRBV6-1
j_gene: TRBJ2-7
abundance: once
d_gene: TRBD2

CDR3aa: CASSVWTSGSETQYF
CDR3nt: TGTGCCAGCAGCGTTTGGACTAGCGGGTCAGAGACCCAGTACTTC
v_gene: TRBV7-9
j_gene: TRBJ2-5
abundance: -
d_gene: TRBD2

CDR3aa: CASSISDIYGYTF
CDR3nt: TGTGCCAGTAGTATTAGTGACATATATGGCTACACCTTC
v_gene: TRBV19
j_gene: TRBJ1-2
abundance: -
d_gene: -

CDR3aa: CASSSSGTGDYGYTF
CDR3nt: TGTGCCAGCAGTTCAAGCGGGACAGGGGATTACGGCTACACCTTC
v_gene: TRBV7-9
j_gene: TRBJ1-2
abundance: -
d_gene: TRBD1

CDR3aa: CASSEGTGSFETQYF
CDR3nt: TGTGCCAGCAGTGAAGGGACAGGGAGCTTCGAGACCCAGTACTTC
v_gene: TRBV6-1
j_gene: TRBJ2-5
abundance: -
d_gene: TRBD1

CDR3aa: CASSPSGSQETQYF
CDR3nt: TGCGCCAGCAGCCCCTCCGGGTCACAAGAGACCCAGTACTTC
v_gene: TRBV5-1
j_gene: TRBJ2-5
abundance: once
d_gene: -

CDR3aa: CARPLGQGQYSNQPQHF
CDR3nt: TGTGCCAGACCCCTCGGACAGGGGCAATATAGCAATCAGCCCCAGCATTTT
v_gene: TRBV25-1
j_gene: TRBJ1-5
abundance: -
d_gene: TRBD1

CDR3aa: CASSYKGGNGYTF
CDR3nt: TGTGCCAGCAGTTATAAGGGGGGGAATGGCTACACCTTC
v_gene: TRBV6-6
j_gene: TRBJ1-2
abundance: -
d_gene: -